This T cell receptor (beta chain) was recovered during a study of CD8 T cells in Susac syndrome. The study, taken as a whole, reports: That the number of individuals in its TCR sequencing and HLA analysis was relatively small was acknowledged by the study.

CD8+ and CD4+ T cells from blood underwent TCR beta sequencing, which was carried out in a high-throughput format. Isolation of CD8+ and CD4+ T cells was performed negatively, whereas enrichment of TEMRA cells was done by FACS. CDR3 length: 14 residues. Germline assignment: CDR1 MNHNS and CDR2 SASEGT. The V and J ends lost 5 bases and 4 bases respectively, with 14 bases between them. A remark on this clonotype: Its antigen is unidentified.

Reverse transcription used about 0.5 to 1 ug RNA and random hexamers. Across 54 Vbeta and 13 Jbeta, TCR beta CDR3 was amplified with immunoSEQ multiplex PCR. Using its own MiXCR run on the immunoSEQ multiplex PCR reads, TCRdb lists one record per CDR3 protein. Among fewer than 350,000 distinct CDR3 sequences, approximately 85% were seen once, and the ten largest hold about 0.22%. This chain joins TRBV6-1 and TRBJ1-2; TRBD1 is a possible D gene (5 bases). The sample consisted of CD8+ T cells from PBMCs. The clonotype was recovered from a human donor with multiple sclerosis. The CDR3 coding sequence is TGTGCCAGCAGTTCCCCACAGGCTTTCTATGGCTACACCTTC. Protein product: CASSSPQAFYGYTF.